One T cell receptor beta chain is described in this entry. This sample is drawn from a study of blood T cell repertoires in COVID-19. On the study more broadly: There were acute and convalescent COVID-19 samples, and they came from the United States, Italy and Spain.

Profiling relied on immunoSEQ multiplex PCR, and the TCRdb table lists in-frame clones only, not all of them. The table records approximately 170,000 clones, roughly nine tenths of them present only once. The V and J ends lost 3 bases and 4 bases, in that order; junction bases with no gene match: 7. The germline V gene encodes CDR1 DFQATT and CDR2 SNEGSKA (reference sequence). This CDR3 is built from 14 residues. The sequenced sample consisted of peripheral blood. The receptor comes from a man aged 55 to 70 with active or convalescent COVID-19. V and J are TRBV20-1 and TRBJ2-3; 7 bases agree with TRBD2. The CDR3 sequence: CSASGGGESDTQYF. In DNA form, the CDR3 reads TGCAGTGCTAGTGGGGGGGGAGAGTCAGATACGCAGTATTTT.